Sequencing of this T cell receptor beta chain was carried out in a study of blood T cell repertoires in COVID-19 (TCRdb year 2020). About the study as a whole: The collaborator samples originated in the United States, Italy and Spain and spanned the acute and convalescent phases of COVID-19. The material from the prospective study consisted of cDNA or gDNA derived from T cells, B-cell-depleted T cells, or PBMCs. Deeply sampled blood TCRbeta repertoires from subjects exposed to, actively infected with, or recovered from COVID-19 were included in the dataset. The repertoires were made available in a free public database intended to serve as a resource for research on the immune response to SARS-CoV-2. The samples were drawn from two sources: the first 160 participants of the ongoing ImmuneRACE study, and approximately 1,300 subjects contributed by 6 global collaborators. The sample metadata nearly always contained a de-identified subject ID, COVID-19 status, age in years and sex. HLA class I and class II types, where available, came from metadata supplied by the sample provider rather than from assay-based typing. General findings and caveats noted by the study authors: The quantity of clinical and demographic metadata differed by source and by participant and was supplied without curation.

Enrolling through a virtual design, the prospective study's participants ranged in age from roughly 18 to 89 years and lived across 24 United States geographic areas. In the prospective study, cohorts were assigned on the basis of participant-reported clinical history obtained from a screening survey and a study questionnaire. Recovered participants in ImmuneRACE Cohort 3 were defined by two consecutive negative NP/OP PCR tests, clearance by a healthcare professional, or resolution of symptoms. Mobile phlebotomists in the prospective study collected whole blood, serum and a nasopharyngeal or oropharyngeal swab from every participant. Prospective study participants could optionally give additional blood draws and questionnaires over an approximately 2-month period. Prospective study blood samples were shipped either frozen or at room temperature before DNA extraction. TCRbeta CDR3 regions were amplified from genomic DNA using the immunoSEQ Assay, a bias-controlled multiplex PCR. The study's processing was this. Within the assay, amplification of reference gene primers was used to estimate how many nucleated cells each sample contained. Sequence reads were collapsed and filtered to measure the absolute abundance of every unique TCRbeta CDR3 rearrangement. Productive Simpson clonality was computed per sample as the square root of Simpson's diversity index over productive rearrangements. TCRdb provides this immuneACCESS table in a form limited to in-frame rearrangements. Some clones are lacking; in checked studies, under half of them reflect an unresolved V gene, and why the rest are absent is not known. D and trimming come from the DNA, and the V and J calls and clone size come from that table. Present in this sample are around 190,000 clones, roughly 84% of which were seen just once. The ten largest make up approximately 3% of the sample.

Based on the germline V gene, the CDR1 and CDR2 sequences are SQVTM and ANQGSEA. Between the V and J ends, shortened by 6 bases and 5 bases respectively, the junction contains 16 bases. Including cysteine and phenylalanine, the CDR3 has 13 amino acids. Here the CDR3 DNA is all that survives: 39 bases in frame from base 1. Worth noting for this clone: It has no known antigen specificity. Within one base of it there is no much larger clone, and no base qualities were kept.

Recombination joined TRBV29-1 with TRBJ1-2; possibly the D gene is TRBD1, per 6 matching bases. The sequencing input was PBMCs or T cells enriched from blood (not recorded which). The TCR comes from a woman in her 30s who had recovered from COVID-19. The DNA sequence is given as TGCAGCGTCCGATTTTGGGGGCGGTATGGCTACACCTTC. Its protein reads: CSVRFWGRYGYTF.